Shown below are 12 T cell receptor beta chains from a single sample sequenced in a study of blood T cell repertoires in COVID-19. Measured with immunoSEQ multiplex PCR; TCRdb has only the in-frame clones, and not every one. Here the sample spans about 210,000 clones, 92% being singletons. The source material was peripheral blood. Every receptor here comes from a man aged 25-45 years with acute or convalescent COVID-19.

Turning to this clone: An end of the junction differs from the germline gene, which may be a read error. Here the CDR3 reads CASSLRGVGSSYNEQFF. CDR3 nucleotide sequence: TGTGCCAGCAGTTTAAGGGGGGTCGGATCCTCCTACAATGAGCAGTTCTTC. V usage is TRBV7-3 and J usage is TRBJ2-1; the D gene could be TRBD1 or TRBD2 (6 bases each). The CDR3 loop spans 17 amino acids. Germline loops: CDR1 SGHTA, CDR2 FQGTGA.

V is TRBV11-2 and J is TRBJ2-1; D gene uncertain. There are 13 residues in the CDR3. The V end was cut by 2 bases, the J end by 9 bases, with 11 bases between. Germline V gene data show CDR1 as SGHAT and CDR2 as FQNNGV. Here the CDR3 DNA reads TGTGCCAGCAGCTTAACGCGATCGGGTGAGCAGTTCTTC. Its protein product is CASSLTRSGEQFF.

This clone was detected once. The chain uses TRBV27 and TRBJ2-1; no reliable D call. The CDR3 runs 13 residues. Germline V gene sequence: CDR1 MNHEY, CDR2 SMNVEV (reference sequence). Trimming left V 10 bases short and J 9 bases short, with 19 bases between. Here the CDR3 DNA reads TGTGCCACCTCCGCCTTTAGAAATCTTGAGCAGTTCTTC. It specifies CATSAFRNLEQFF.

A few counts support this clone. The V call is TRBV7-9, the J call TRBJ1-1; D gene ambiguous. V lost 5 bases and J lost 0, with 13 bases in between. Germline V gives CDR1 SEHNR, CDR2 FQNEAQ (reference sequence). CDR3 size: 15 residues. The CDR3 nucleotides are TGTGCCAGCAGCAACGGCCGGGGATTGAACACTGAAGCTTTCTTT. The encoded protein is CASSNGRGLNTEAFF.

This clone was seen a few times. The chain has TRBV30 and TRBJ2-2; 10 nucleotides line up with TRBD1. Germline-derived CDR1 and CDR2 are GTSNPN and SVGIG (reference sequence). CDR3 length: 16 residues. The J segment lost 4 bases and the V segment lost 0 bases, leaving 5 bases of the junction unmatched. The CDR3 DNA reads TGTGCCTGGAGTGTAGGGACAGGGGACTCCACCGGGGAGCTGTTTTTT. Protein sequence: CAWSVGTGDSTGELFF.

A word on this clone: The sample holds other DNA sequences that translate to the same CDR3. The chain recombines TRBV7-2 with TRBJ1-2; 9 bases are a match to TRBD1. Germline loops: CDR1 SGHTA, CDR2 FQGNSA. V gave up 1 base and J gave up 4 bases; unmatched junction bases: 1. This CDR3 region has 14 residues. CDR3 in DNA: TGTGCCAGCAGCTTAGACAGGGGGCCCTATGGCTACACCTTC. This encodes CASSLDRGPYGYTF.

V and J are TRBV11-2 and TRBJ1-1; D may be TRBD1 (6 bases). Trimming left V 8 bases short and J 1 base short, with 11 bases between. Per the germline V gene, CDR1 is SGHAT and CDR2 is FQNNGV. The CDR3 is 13 amino acids. The CDR3 is CASGKTGNTEAFF. CDR3 DNA: TGTGCCAGCGGAAAGACAGGGAACACTGAAGCTTTCTTT.

The CDR3 loop is CASSFDRGRHTQYF. The CDR3 DNA follows: TGTGCCAGCAGTTTTGACAGGGGGCGGCATACGCAGTATTTT. This chain joins TRBV28 and TRBJ2-3; 10 bases are a match to TRBD1. J gave up 7 bases and V 3 bases, and 4 bases lay outside the gene matches. The CDR3 loop spans 14 amino acids. Germline V gene sequence: CDR1 MDHEN, CDR2 SYDVKM.

The chain recombines TRBV20-1 with TRBJ2-4; the D gene is possibly TRBD1 (5 bases). V dropped 3 bases and J dropped 6 bases, with 6 bases sitting between them. The CDR3 is 11 amino acids. Germline CDR1 is DFQATT and CDR2 is SNEGSKA (reference sequence). CDR3 region: CSASTGNIQYF. The CDR3 coding sequence is TGCAGTGCTAGTACAGGAAACATTCAGTACTTC.

The chain uses TRBV19 and TRBJ1-2; maybe TRBD1 (6 bases). The CDR3 has 16 amino acids. Between the trimmed V and J ends, which lost 8 bases and 5 bases, there was a span of 24 bases. The germline V gene encodes CDR1 LNHDA and CDR2 SQIVND (reference sequence). CDR3: CASRDTRGRRAYGYTF. CDR3 nucleotide sequence: TGTGCCAGTCGTGATACCAGGGGACGTAGGGCATATGGCTACACCTTC.

The genes are TRBV11-3 and TRBJ1-1; tentative D call: TRBD1 (6 bases). Trimming removed 3 bases from V and 0 bases from J, with 11 bases in between. Germline CDR1 SGHNT, CDR2 YENEEA. The CDR3 spans 15 residues. The DNA of the CDR3 is TGTGCCAGCAGCTTTGGGGGGGCAATGAACACTGAAGCTTTCTTT. Protein sequence: CASSFGGAMNTEAFF.

The chain couples TRBV19 to TRBJ2-1; tentatively, D is TRBD2 (6 bases). The germline V gene encodes CDR1 LNHDA and CDR2 SQIVND (reference sequence). This CDR3 contains 15 residues. V lost 6 bases and J lost 9, with 21 bases in between. CDR3 amino acids: CASRDWKGGWSEQFF. The CDR3 DNA follows: TGTGCCAGTAGAGACTGGAAGGGAGGTTGGAGTGAGCAGTTCTTC.